Listed below are T cell receptor beta chains from one sample, sequenced in a study of identical twins' blood T cells. One entry per CDR3 protein results from TCRdb running MiXCR on the 5' RACE reads. The table lists 300,000 to 450,000 distinct CDR3 sequences, about 28% of them singletons, with around 5.6% in the top ten. The sequenced sample consisted of PBMCs. The receptor source for this set is a woman between 18 and 50 years old in good health. CDR3s include the opening cysteine and the closing phenylalanine or tryptophan. The D gene is left open where the match is weak. Not every row has a clone size; where given, it reads once, few, many or a size class.

TRBJ1-5 - TRBV12-5 - TGTGCTAGTGGTCTAGAGGGTGCCAATCAGCCCCAGCATTTT CASGLEGANQPQHF
TRBJ1-6 - TRBV14 - TGTGCCAGCAGCCAAGATGTGAATTCACCCCTCCACTTT CASSQDVNSPLHF
TRBJ1-6 - TRBV20-1 few TGCAGTGCTAAATCCGGATCGGGGGTCGTCCATTCACCCCTCCACTTT CSAKSGSGVVHSPLHF
TRBJ2-7 - TRBV6-5 - TGTGCCAGCAGTTACTCGGCCAGGGCAGGGTCCGAGCAGTACTTC CASSYSARAGSEQYF
TRBJ1-4 - TRBV4-3 - TGCGCCAGCAGCTCGGCGGCTAATGAAAAACTGTTTTTT CASSSAANEKLFF
TRBJ1-5 - TRBV3-1 - TGTGCCAGCAGCCGCAATGACAATCAGCCCCAGCATTTT CASSRNDNQPQHF
TRBJ1-2 - TRBV9 - TGTGCCAGCAGCGTAGGTCCGGGCCCAGATGGCTACACCTTC CASSVGPGPDGYTF
TRBJ2-4 - TRBV2 once TGTGCCAGCAGTGAAAACTGGAAGGGCATTCAGTACTTC CASSENWKGIQYF
TRBJ1-1 - TRBV20-1 - TGCAGTGCTAGAGAACCAGGGATCGAAGCTTTCTTT CSAREPGIEAFF
TRBJ1-1 - TRBV19 many TGTGCCAGTAGCGGCGGGGGATTTCAAGCTTTCTTT CASSGGGFQAFF
TRBJ2-1 TRBD2 TRBV20-1 - TGCAGTGCTTATCCGGGACTAGCAATTGAGCAGTTCTTC CSAYPGLAIEQFF
TRBJ2-1 TRBD1 TRBV25-1 few TGTGCCAGCAATCAAGGGGGCGCGGTCAATGAGCAGTTCTTC CASNQGGAVNEQFF
TRBJ2-2 TRBD2 TRBV27 once TGTGCCAGCAGTTTCGAAGCGGGGGGGTTAACCGGGGAGCCGTTTTTT CASSFEAGGLTGEPFF
TRBJ2-2 - TRBV29-1 many TGCAGCGCCCTGAGCAACACCGGGGAGCTGTTTTTT CSALSNTGELFF
TRBJ1-1 TRBD1 TRBV5-1 - TGCGCCAGCAGATTACAGGGGGAGAGTGTCACTGAAGCTTTCTTT CASRLQGESVTEAFF
TRBJ1-1 - TRBV20-1 few TGCAGTGCTAGAGCAGGGGCGAACACTGAAGCTTTCTTT CSARAGANTEAFF
TRBJ1-5 - TRBV7-2 few TGTGCCAGCAGCCCACCGGCACAGCCCCAGCATTTT CASSPPAQPQHF
TRBJ1-1 - TRBV19 few TGTGCCAGTAGTATGGTACGAGGTACAGGAGGAATCACTGAAGCTTTCTTT CASSMVRGTGGITEAFF
TRBJ1-1 - TRBV29-1 few TGCAGCGTTGGAAAGGGTCCGAACACTGAAGCTTTCTTT CSVGKGPNTEAFF
TRBJ1-2 - TRBV7-8 - TGTGCCTGCAGCTTTAGGGACTATGGCTACACCTTC CACSFRDYGYTF
TRBJ1-1 TRBD1 TRBV2 - TGTGCCAGCAGTTTGACAGGGAAGGACACTGAAGCTTTCTTT CASSLTGKDTEAFF
TRBJ2-1 - TRBV9 - TGTGCCAGCAGCGTAAGGTTGAGAACTAGCTCCTACAATGAGCAGTTCTTC CASSVRLRTSSYNEQFF
TRBJ2-7 TRBD1 TRBV29-1 - TGCAGCGTTGATCATGGGACAGTCGAGCAGTACTTC CSVDHGTVEQYF
TRBJ1-3 TRBD1 TRBV20-1 few TGCAGTGCTAAAACAGGGGCTGGAAACACCATATATTTT CSAKTGAGNTIYF
TRBJ2-5 TRBD2 TRBV25-1 many TGTGCCAGCAGTGAATATGGACTAGCGGAAGAGACCCAGTACTTC CASSEYGLAEETQYF
TRBJ2-3 - TRBV5-1 - TGCGCCAGCAGCCCTGAGGGGGCAGATACGCAGTATTTT CASSPEGADTQYF
TRBJ1-2 - TRBV12-3/TRBV12-4 few TGTGCCAGCAGCTACCGGGGGGAAGCTAACTATGGCTACACCTTC CASSYRGEANYGYTF